The present T cell receptor beta chain was sequenced within a study of blood T cell repertoires in COVID-19 (dated by TCRdb to 2019 to 2021). Regarding the study in general: Collaborator samples came from the United States, Italy and Spain and covered acute and convalescent phases of COVID-19. The material from the prospective study consisted of cDNA or gDNA derived from T cells, B-cell-depleted T cells, or PBMCs. The dataset comprised deeply sampled blood TCRbeta repertoires from subjects exposed to, actively infected with, or recovered from COVID-19. The repertoires were released in a freely available public database intended as a resource for research on the immune response to SARS-CoV-2. The samples were drawn from the first 160 participants of the ongoing ImmuneRACE study and from 1,200 or so subjects provided by 6 global collaborators. The sample metadata nearly always contained a de-identified subject ID, COVID-19 status, age in years and sex. Where available, HLA class I and class II types were taken from metadata supplied by the sample provider and were not determined by assay-based typing. On the study overall, not on this receptor specifically: How much clinical and demographic metadata was included differed by source and by participant, and the metadata was provided uncurated.

Comments on this clone: Its binding antigen is unknown. No per-base quality is available; no much larger clone lies one base away.

V trim: 4 bases; J trim: 2 bases; unmatched bases: 6. Its CDR3 holds 16 amino acids, cysteine through phenylalanine. Just the 48-base CDR3 DNA is kept, in frame starting at base 1. The germline V gene encodes CDR1 KGHDR and CDR2 SFDVKD. At one collaborating source in Seattle, patients were enrolled during active infection and were followed longitudinally through the course of disease. The collaborating institutions used their own protocols to collect whole blood in K2EDTA tubes. Collaborator samples were shipped for TCRbeta analysis as frozen whole blood, isolated PBMCs, or DNA extracted from either sample type. The immunoSEQ Assay, a bias-controlled multiplex PCR, was used to amplify TCRbeta CDR3 regions from genomic DNA. From the authors' description of their analysis: The number of nucleated cells in each sample was estimated by amplification of reference gene primers within the assay. To quantify the absolute abundance of each unique TCRbeta CDR3 rearrangement, sequence reads were collapsed and filtered. For each sample, productive Simpson clonality was calculated as the square root of Simpson's diversity index over productive rearrangements. This immuneACCESS table, as held by TCRdb, lists in-frame sequences with V and J called but not all clones. Of the missing ones, under half trace to an unresolved V gene in checked studies; the others have no known cause. From that table come the V and J calls and clone size; the DNA was used to work out D and trimming. Recorded for this sample are approximately 340,000 clones; about 87% of them occurred a single time. Of the sample, more than 7.5% is held by the ten largest clones.

Sequencing input: peripheral blood. Rearrangement joined TRBV24-1 to TRBJ2-1, with 8 bases aligning to TRBD2. The receptor was derived from a man between 25 and 39 years old with COVID-19, enrolled during active disease. The DNA sequence is TGTGCCACCAGTGACCCTAGCGGGCAACCCTACAATGAGCAGTTCTTC. This encodes CATSDPSGQPYNEQFF.